Listed here are 29 T cell receptor beta chains from one sample, sequenced in a study of CD8+CD57+ T cells in acquired aplastic anemia. Genomic DNA acted as the template from which TCR beta VDJ combination and CDR3 sequence profiling were carried out. TCRdb re-analysed the reads in MiXCR, keeping a single row per CDR3 protein. The table shows 120,000 or so distinct CDR3 sequences, with nearly 40% occurring only once. Sequenced patients had shown CD8+CD57+ cell expansion by flow cytometry. The sequencing input was sorted CD4+, CD8+, or CD8+CD57+ T cells (not recorded which) from PBMCs. Receptors originate from a human donor with aplastic anemia.

This sequence joins TRBV3-1 and TRBJ1-2; D is perhaps TRBD1 (6 bases). CDR3 length equals 15 residues. V lost 3 bases, J lost 1 base, and 12 bases lay in between. CDR1 LGHDT and CDR2 YNNKEL come from the germline V gene (reference sequence). DNA of the CDR3: TGTGCCAGCAGCCATCGGGACAACCGTAACTATGGCTACACCTTC. It translates to CASSHRDNRNYGYTF.

This clonotype was recorded at least ten times. This sequence joins TRBV12-3 or TRBV12-4 and TRBJ2-7, with TRBD1 identical over 9 bases. This CDR3 is 15 amino acids long. Trimming at V came to 3 bases and at J to 0 bases, leaving 3 bases not matched to a gene. CDR3 region: CASSLGTGLSYEQYF. CDR3 sequence (DNA): TGTGCCAGCAGTTTGGGGACAGGGCTCTCCTACGAGCAGTACTTC.

The chain has TRBV27 and TRBJ2-5; TRBD2 matches at 11 bases. This CDR3 is built from 16 residues. Germline V lookup: CDR1 MNHEY, CDR2 SMNVEV (reference sequence). The V segment lost 2 bases and the J segment 4 bases; nucleotides outside the gene matches: 6. CDR3: CASSLTLAGGRETQYF. CDR3 coding DNA: TGTGCCAGCAGTTTAACTCTAGCGGGGGGCCGAGAGACCCAGTACTTC.

The table lists this clonotype with many counts. The J gene is TRBJ2-3, the V gene TRBV15, with TRBD2 as a possible D gene (7 bases). CDR1 and CDR2 from the germline V gene are LNHNV and YYDKDF (reference sequence). Trimming pared 8 bases from V and 4 bases from J, leaving 10 bases between. CDR3 length: 12 amino acids. CDR3 bases: TGTGCCACCTCGGGGGGCGCAGATACGCAGTATTTT. Protein product: CATSGGADTQYF.

The V call is TRBV7-2, the J call TRBJ1-6; maybe TRBD1 (6 bases). V lost 1 base and J 8 bases, leaving 6 bases between the germline ends. Germline CDR1 SGHTA, CDR2 FQGNSA. This CDR3 has 13 amino acids. The CDR3 here is CASSLDRDSPLHF. DNA for the CDR3: TGTGCCAGCAGCTTAGACAGGGATTCACCCCTCCACTTT.

V is TRBV2 and J is TRBJ1-4, with D unresolved. The V and J ends lost 6 bases and 7 bases respectively, with 21 bases between them. Germline V gene data show CDR1 as SNHLY and CDR2 as FYNNEI. The CDR3 has 16 residues. DNA for the CDR3: TGTGCCAGCAGCTTAAGGTGGACCGCGAGAGGTGAAAAACTGTTTTTT. Encoded protein: CASSLRWTARGEKLFF.

This sequence joins TRBV3-1 and TRBJ2-3; D not resolved. Trimming left V 0 bases short and J 2 bases short, with 9 bases between. This CDR3 contains 15 residues. The germline V gene encodes CDR1 LGHDT and CDR2 YNNKEL (reference sequence). The CDR3 loop reads CASSQDLPATDTQYF. CDR3 in DNA: TGTGCCAGCAGCCAAGATCTCCCAGCCACAGATACGCAGTATTTT.

This chain links TRBV25-1 with TRBJ2-5, with TRBD1 as a possible D gene (8 bases). The germline CDR1 and CDR2 sequences are MGHDK and SYGVNS. The CDR3 has 18 residues. V was clipped by 6 bases and J by 2 bases, with 25 bases between them. For the CDR3, the DNA is TGTGCCAGCAGCCCAGGTGGGTACAGGGGGGGAACTCAAGAGACCCAGTACTTC. Protein sequence: CASSPGGYRGGTQETQYF. The full variable domain, rest sourced from reference TRBV25-1 and TRBJ2-5, is EADIYQTPRYLVIGTGKKITLECSQTMGHDKMYWYQQDPGMELHLIHYSYGVNSTEKGDLSSESTVSRIRTEHFPLTLESARPSHTSQYLCASSPGGYRGGTQETQYFGPGTRLLVL.

The chain employs TRBV2 and TRBJ1-1; maybe TRBD1 (6 bases). V was clipped by 5 bases and J by 11 bases, with 15 bases between them. CDR1 is SNHLY and CDR2 is FYNNEI in the germline V gene. This CDR3 spans 12 amino acids. CDR3 DNA: TGTGCCAGCAGTTTACAGGGTGGTGGCGCTTTCTTT. Translating gives CASSLQGGGAFF.

This clonotype was counted at least ten times. The chain employs TRBV6-5 and TRBJ2-3; TRBD2 is a possible D gene (5 bases). The CDR3 has 14 amino acids. Germline V gene data show CDR1 as MNHEY and CDR2 as SVGAGI. V was clipped by 7 bases and J by 2 bases, with 13 bases between them. CDR3 residues: CASMGALHTDTQYF. In DNA form, the CDR3 reads TGTGCCAGCATGGGAGCGTTACACACAGATACGCAGTATTTT.

The chain recombines TRBV19 with TRBJ2-3; weak D call: TRBD2 (5 bases). The CDR3 totals 13 residues. The germline V and J ends were trimmed by 6 bases and 0 bases, with 7 bases remaining between them. CDR1 LNHDA and CDR2 SQIVND come from the germline V gene (reference sequence). CDR3 sequence (DNA): TGTGCCAGTAGGAGGGTTAGCACAGATACGCAGTATTTT. This gives the protein CASRRVSTDTQYF.

The sample holds many counts of this clonotype. This chain links TRBV7-9 with TRBJ2-5; D tentatively fits TRBD1 or TRBD2 (7 bases each). V was cut by 5 bases and J by 5 bases, with 15 bases left in between. There are 14 residues in the CDR3. Germline V lookup: CDR1 SEHNR, CDR2 FQNEAQ (reference sequence). The DNA for the CDR3 is TGTGCCAGCAGCAAAACAGGGGAGGGGGAGACCCAGTACTTC. It is translated as CASSKTGEGETQYF.

This clonotype has a count of ten or more. The J gene is TRBJ2-3, the V gene TRBV9; 8 nucleotides line up with TRBD1. Trimming cost V 4 bases and J 0 bases; bases outside gene matches: 7. The CDR3 consists of 16 residues. Germline CDR1 SGDLS, CDR2 YYNGEE. CDR3 nucleotides: TGTGCCAGCAGCTTTCGACAGGGGACAAGCACAGATACGCAGTATTTT. Its protein is CASSFRQGTSTDTQYF.

The chain recombines TRBV3-1 with TRBJ1-2, with D possibly being TRBD1 (5 bases). The CDR3 is 11 amino acids. The V and J ends lost 5 bases and 10 bases respectively, with 11 bases between them. Germline lookup yields CDR1 LGHDT and CDR2 YNNKEL (reference sequence). Written as DNA, the CDR3 is TGTGCCAGCAGCTTGGGGCCCCTCTACACCTTC. Protein: CASSLGPLYTF.

This clonotype was seen ten or more times. V and J are TRBV10-2 and TRBJ1-2, with D perhaps TRBD1 (5 bases). Deletions cut 8 bases from V and 4 bases from J, with 23 bases between. Germline loops: CDR1 WSHSY, CDR2 SAAADI. The length of the CDR3 is 16 residues. CDR3 DNA sequence: TGCGCCAGCCGGGATGGGGGAATTTCTTATACCTATGGCTACACCTTC. Translated: CASRDGGISYTYGYTF.

CDR3 bases: TGTGCCAGCAGCCCAGCGGGATCCTATGGCTACACCTTC. Residues: CASSPAGSYGYTF. The chain couples TRBV6-7 to TRBJ1-2; D unclear. TRBV6-7 is an ORF, with its function uncertain. This CDR3 comprises 13 residues. V dropped 6 bases and J dropped 4 bases, with 12 bases sitting between them.

This clonotype has ten or more counts. The gene calls are TRBV7-9 and TRBJ2-3, with 9 nucleotides matching TRBD1. Unmatched junction bases numbered 4, after V lost 5 bases and J lost 1 base. This CDR3 has 15 amino acids. CDR1 SEHNR and CDR2 FQNEAQ come from the germline V gene (reference sequence). Written as DNA, the CDR3 is TGTGCCAGCAGCCCTCGGACAGGGGGCACAGATACGCAGTATTTT. The encoded protein is CASSPRTGGTDTQYF.

This clonotype was counted ten times or more. J is TRBJ1-3 and V is TRBV12-3 or TRBV12-4, with unresolved D. The CDR3 extends over 13 amino acids. The V and J ends lost 6 bases and 1 base respectively, with 7 bases between them. The CDR3 DNA follows: TGTGCCAGCAGACCTAGTTCTGGAAACACCATATATTTT. Translated: CASRPSSGNTIYF.

This clonotype occurred many times. The chain is built from TRBV9 and TRBJ1-1; no firm D call. V dropped 4 bases and J dropped 4 bases, with 14 bases sitting between them. The CDR3 runs 14 residues. Germline V CDR1 and CDR2: SGDLS, YYNGEE. CDR3 loop: CASSSRAGGTEAFF. The CDR3 DNA reads TGTGCCAGCAGCTCACGGGCGGGAGGCACTGAAGCTTTCTTT.

This clonotype was counted at least ten times. This chain connects TRBV24-1 to TRBJ1-5, with a possible D match to TRBD1 (5 bases). This CDR3 is built from 16 residues. V was cut by 2 bases and J by 0 bases, with 10 bases left in between. Per the germline V gene, CDR1 is KGHDR and CDR2 is SFDVKD. The DNA of the CDR3 is TGTGCCACCAGTGATTCCGCAGGGCCTAGCAATCAGCCCCAGCATTTT. It yields the protein CATSDSAGPSNQPQHF.

The chain employs TRBV5-5 and TRBJ1-6; 9 bases are a match to TRBD1. Per the germline V gene, CDR1 is SGHKS and CDR2 is YYEKEE (reference sequence). Unmatched junction bases numbered 6, after V lost 1 base and J lost 10 bases. The CDR3 has 15 residues. CDR3 nucleotides: TGTGCCAGCAGCTTGTTGGGGACAGGGCAGTCACCCCTCCACTTT. Its protein is CASSLLGTGQSPLHF.

There are many counts of this clonotype. The rearrangement joins TRBV19 to TRBJ1-1; no definite D call. The CDR3 length is 11 residues. Germline-derived CDR1 and CDR2 are LNHDA and SQIVND (reference sequence). The V gene lost 9 bases and the J gene lost 5 bases, with 10 bases spanning the gap. CDR3: CASSLGTEAFF. The CDR3 nucleotides are TGTGCCAGCAGCTTAGGTACTGAAGCTTTCTTT.

On this clonotype: Since no conserved phenylalanine or tryptophan closes the CDR3, a read error is the likely cause. The limits of the CDR3 on the DNA are not certain, so only TCRdb's listed CDR3 is given. The chain uses TRBV19 and TRBJ1-6. The CDR3 adds up to 10 amino acids, both ends counted. Germline loops: CDR1 LNHDA, CDR2 SQIVND (reference sequence). The CDR3 spells CASSIIQLAG.

The V gene is TRBV5-4, the J gene TRBJ2-3; the D gene is possibly TRBD1 (6 bases). Germline V gene lookup returns CDR1 SGHNT and CDR2 YYREEE (reference sequence). The CDR3 loop spans 15 amino acids. Trimming pared 1 base from V and 6 bases from J, leaving 15 bases between. Here the CDR3 DNA reads TGTGCCAGCAGCTTGAGTAAAGTGGGGGCGGATACGCAGTATTTT. This gives the protein CASSLSKVGADTQYF.

V usage is TRBV2 and J usage is TRBJ2-2; D may be TRBD2 (5 bases). The CDR3 spans 12 residues. Germline V lookup: CDR1 SNHLY, CDR2 FYNNEI. Between the trimmed V and J ends, which lost 6 bases and 6 bases, there was a span of 8 bases. CDR3 coding DNA: TGTGCCAGCAGCGGGAAGGCCGGGGAGCTGTTTTTT. Residues: CASSGKAGELFF. The full variable domain, its missing parts supplied by reference TRBV2 and TRBJ2-2, is EPEVTQTPSHQVTQMGQEVILRCVPISNHLYFYWYRQILGQKVEFLVSFYNNEISEKSEIFDDQFSVERPDGSNFTLKIRSTKLEDSAMYFCASSGKAGELFFGEGSRLTVL.

Only one count was recorded for this clonotype. V and J are TRBV2 and TRBJ1-5; weak D call: TRBD1 (5 bases). This CDR3 comprises 15 residues. Trimming removed 1 base from V and 7 bases from J, with 14 bases in between. Germline V gives CDR1 SNHLY, CDR2 FYNNEI. CDR3 loop: CASSEGQGVQQPQHF. CDR3 bases: TGTGCCAGCAGTGAAGGGCAGGGTGTTCAACAGCCCCAGCATTTT.

This clonotype came up a few times. The V and J genes are TRBV15 and TRBJ1-4; D is undetermined. V was trimmed by 8 bases and J by 5 bases, leaving 9 bases between them. The CDR3 spans 12 residues. CDR1 and CDR2 from the germline V gene are LNHNV and YYDKDF (reference sequence). CDR3 region: CATAQANEKLFF. In nucleotides, the CDR3 is TGTGCCACCGCGCAGGCAAATGAAAAACTGTTTTTT.

The chain joins TRBV15 to TRBJ2-7; D gene uncertain. This CDR3 spans 14 amino acids. Germline V gene lookup returns CDR1 LNHNV and CDR2 YYDKDF (reference sequence). V lost 1 base and J lost 2, with 9 bases in between. CDR3 in amino acids: CATSRGGDPYEQYF. CDR3 DNA sequence: TGTGCCACCAGCAGAGGTGGCGATCCCTACGAGCAGTACTTC.

This clonotype has at least ten counts. V gene TRBV5-1 combines with J gene TRBJ2-1; D perhaps matches TRBD1 (6 bases). Germline assignment: CDR1 SGHRS and CDR2 YFSETQ. This CDR3 has 15 residues. V was cut by 1 base and J by 5 bases, with 13 bases left in between. The CDR3: CASSLRWQGNNEQFF. The CDR3 DNA is TGCGCCAGCAGCTTGCGTTGGCAGGGGAACAATGAGCAGTTCTTC. The variable domain in full, completed from reference TRBV5-1 and TRBJ2-1, reads KAGVTQTPRYLIKTRGQQVTLSCSPISGHRSVSWYQQTPGQGLQFLFEYFSETQRNKGNFPGRFSGRQFSNSRSEMNVSTLELGDSALYLCASSLRWQGNNEQFFGPGTRLTVL.